What follows are 8 T cell receptor beta chains derived from one specimen sequenced in a study of cytomegalovirus exposure and HLA in healthy donors. Vbeta (60) and Jbeta (13) primers were used in the PCR. Generated by immunoSEQ multiplex PCR, the TCRdb table keeps only in-frame clones and is missing some. The sample records around 120,000 clones, under 90% being singletons. The specimen sequenced was PBMCs. Receptor source: a woman in her 40s in good health and CMV-seronegative.

The chain carries TRBV2 and TRBJ2-5; TRBD1 is a possible D gene (5 bases). Germline V gene data show CDR1 as SNHLY and CDR2 as FYNNEI. V lost 5 bases to trimming and J lost 5 bases, with 12 bases between them. This CDR3 comprises 13 residues. The DNA for the CDR3 is TGTGCCAGCAGTTTGCCCCCAGGGGAGACCCAGTACTTC. This codes for CASSLPPGETQYF.

This clone was counted between two and nine times. V is TRBV10-1 and J is TRBJ1-1; 8 nucleotides match TRBD1. V dropped 6 bases and J dropped 3; count of bases not matched to a gene: 12. CDR1 and CDR2 (germline): WNHNN, SYGVQD (reference sequence). The CDR3 is made up of 16 amino acids. CDR3 nucleotides: TGCGCCAGCAGGCGTTGGACAGGGATGAGGGACACTGAAGCTTTCTTT. Amino acid sequence: CASRRWTGMRDTEAFF.

The J gene is TRBJ2-5, the V gene TRBV4-1, with TRBD2 matching 10 bases. Germline CDR1 reads MGHRA; CDR2 reads YSYEKL. The CDR3 runs to 16 residues. V gave up 3 bases and J gave up 4 bases; unmatched junction bases: 8. The CDR3 DNA is TGCGCCAGCAGCCAGGCAGCGGGAGGGCCACCAGAGACCCAGTACTTC. Its translation is CASSQAAGGPPETQYF.

The genes are TRBV29-1 and TRBJ2-5; D perhaps matches TRBD1 (6 bases). The J call may be faulty, since TRBJ2-7 better matches the DNA end. CDR3 length: 13 amino acids. Germline V gives CDR1 SQVTM, CDR2 ANQGSEA. CDR3 protein: CSATSGTTYEQYF. The CDR3 bases are TGCAGCGCTACCTCCGGGACAACATACGAGCAGTACTTC.

V gene TRBV4-2 combines with J gene TRBJ2-7, with 7 bases matching TRBD2. After removal of 4 bases from V and 2 bases from J, the junction contained 11 bases not matched to a gene. This CDR3 is built from 16 residues. CDR1 is LGHNA, CDR2 YNFKEQ, per germline. The CDR3, as DNA: TGTGCCAGCAGCCCCTTGACTAGCAGGGCCCCCTACGAGCAGTACTTC. It translates to CASSPLTSRAPYEQYF.

The rearrangement uses TRBV6-1 and TRBJ1-1; D gene uncertain. The ends were cut back, 8 bases at V and 0 bases at J, with 13 bases in the middle. The V gene's germline CDR1 is MNHNS and CDR2 SASEGT. The CDR3 totals 14 residues. The CDR3 coding sequence is TGTGCCAGCGGGGAGTTTTTTTTGAACACTGAAGCTTTCTTT. Amino acid sequence: CASGEFFLNTEAFF.

This clone was recorded only once. The chain is built from TRBV29-1 and TRBJ2-2, with D possibly being TRBD2 (5 bases). This CDR3 has 15 amino acids. Germline V gene lookup returns CDR1 SQVTM and CDR2 ANQGSEA. V dropped 1 base and J dropped 1 base, with 10 bases sitting between them. This CDR3 reads CSVEGAEKNTGELFF. DNA of the CDR3: TGCAGCGTTGAAGGAGCGGAAAAGAACACCGGGGAGCTGTTTTTT.

The chain employs TRBV5-6 and TRBJ2-1, with 9 positions matching TRBD2. The V gene's germline CDR1 is SGHDT and CDR2 YYEEEE. V lost 3 bases, J lost 7 bases, and 8 bases stayed unmatched. The CDR3 is 15 amino acids. CDR3 residues: CASSWGGLARNEQFF. CDR3 sequence (DNA): TGTGCCAGCAGCTGGGGTGGACTAGCGCGTAATGAGCAGTTCTTC.